This TCR beta chain came from a study of technical replicates of blood from several donors. With respect to this clone: Germline is not matched at one junction end, which may reflect a read error.

The CDR3 sequence is 14 residues long. CDR1 and CDR2 (germline): SNHLY, FYNNEI. The method was immunoSEQ multiplex PCR; TCRdb's version includes in-frame clones alone and lacks a portion of them. The sample has about 15,000 clones; 86% are singletons. The sequenced sample consisted of PBMCs. V and J are TRBV2 and TRBJ2-1; D call uncertain. The receptor's source is a human donor in good health. Here the CDR3 DNA reads TGTGCCAGCAGTGATTTAGCCTCCGACAATGAGCAGTTCTTC. Translating gives CASSDLASDNEQFF.